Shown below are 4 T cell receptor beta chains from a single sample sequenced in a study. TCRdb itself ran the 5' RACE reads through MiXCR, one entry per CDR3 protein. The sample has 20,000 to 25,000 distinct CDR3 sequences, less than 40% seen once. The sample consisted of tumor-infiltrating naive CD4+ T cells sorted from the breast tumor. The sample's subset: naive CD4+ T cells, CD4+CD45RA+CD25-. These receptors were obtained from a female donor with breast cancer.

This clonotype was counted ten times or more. Written as DNA, the CDR3 is TGCAGTGCTCAAAGTGTCCAGGCAGGCTATAATTCACCCCTCCACTTT. This codes for CSAQSVQAGYNSPLHF. The chain links TRBV20-1 to TRBJ1-6; D is unresolved. The CDR3 covers 16 residues. Per germline, CDR1 DFQATT and CDR2 SNEGSKA (reference sequence). V gave up 5 bases and J gave up 3 bases, with 17 bases separating them.

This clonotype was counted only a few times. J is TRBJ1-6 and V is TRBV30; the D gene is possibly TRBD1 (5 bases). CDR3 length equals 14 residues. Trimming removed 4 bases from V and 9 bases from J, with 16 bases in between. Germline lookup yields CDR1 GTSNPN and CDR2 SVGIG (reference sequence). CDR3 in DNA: TGTGCCTGGACGCCCGGGATTAGGGGTTCACCCCTCCACTTT. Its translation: CAWTPGIRGSPLHF.

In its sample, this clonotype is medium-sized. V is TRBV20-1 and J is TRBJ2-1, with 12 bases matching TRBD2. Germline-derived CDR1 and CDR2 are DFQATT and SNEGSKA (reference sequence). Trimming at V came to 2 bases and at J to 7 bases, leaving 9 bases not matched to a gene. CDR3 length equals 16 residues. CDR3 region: CSARPRLAGVGNEQFF. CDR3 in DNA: TGCAGTGCTAGACCCAGACTAGCGGGAGTGGGGAATGAGCAGTTCTTC.

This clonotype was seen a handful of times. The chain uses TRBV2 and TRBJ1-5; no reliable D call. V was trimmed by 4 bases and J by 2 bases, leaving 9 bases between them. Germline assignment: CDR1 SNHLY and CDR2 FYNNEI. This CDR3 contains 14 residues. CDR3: CASSALQGNQPQHF. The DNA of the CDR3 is TGTGCCAGCAGTGCCCTCCAGGGCAATCAGCCCCAGCATTTT.